The clone carrying this TCR beta chain was recorded many times. Its antigen is not identified. TCRdb reanalysed the multiplex PCR reads using MiXCR and keeps one entry per CDR3 protein. The sample lists over 200,000 distinct CDR3 sequences, 30% to 35% occurring once. The V and J ends lost 7 bases and 5 bases, in that order; junction bases with no gene match: 12. The CDR3 runs to 14 residues. The V gene's germline CDR1 is SQVTM and CDR2 ANQGSEA. This sample was taken from a study of breast tumors, draining lymph nodes, adjacent tissues. Study results and limitations: Luminal-like breast cancer showed significantly greater tumor-nontumor repertoire similarity than basal-like breast cancer did.

Samples came from axillary lymph nodes draining the breast cancer. Sample: axillary lymph node tissue. This clonotype was obtained from a female donor with breast cancer. Some clones in this sample may be carry-over from other donors' samples. The V and J genes are TRBV29-1 and TRBJ1-2, with 8 bases matching TRBD1. CDR3 in DNA: TGCAGCGCCGAGGGGGCAGGGGGCGGGTATGGCTACACCTTC. Translated: CSAEGAGGGYGYTF. The full variable domain, in which reference TRBV29-1 and TRBJ1-2 provide the parts outside the CDR3, is SAVISQKPSRDICQRGTSLTIQCQVDSQVTMMFWYRQQPGQSLTLIATANQGSEATYESGFVIDKFPISRPNLTFSTLTVSNMSPEDSSIYLCSAEGAGGGYGYTFGSGTRLTVV.